This TCR beta chain was identified in a study of T cell responses to AZD1222 COVID-19 vaccine. There are 16 residues in the CDR3. Germline V gives CDR1 LGHNA, CDR2 YSLEER. V gave up 0 bases and J gave up 4 bases, with 15 bases separating them. Findings and caveats of the study: Spike-specific TCR repertoires showed rising breadth and depth after two AZD1222 doses. Among spike-specific TCRs, nearly half reportedly target unmutated variant regions. Donor demographics were predominantly white British with a female majority; clonal diversity may be underestimated. Sampling that yielded the repertoires occurred only after the peak T cell response.

Clones were sequenced by immunoSEQ multiplex PCR, and TCRdb holds only the in-frame ones, with some missing. The sample consists of over 150,000 clones, just over 90% of them appearing once. On this clone itself: Its antigen is unknown.

The V call is TRBV4-3, the J call TRBJ1-2; D remains ambiguous. The material was peripheral blood, obtained on day 0 of AZD1222 vaccination. This receptor was obtained from an adult in good health. In DNA, the CDR3 is TGCGCCAGCAGCCAAGAATACAGAACCAGCCGCTATGGCTACACCTTC. This sequence encodes CASSQEYRTSRYGYTF.